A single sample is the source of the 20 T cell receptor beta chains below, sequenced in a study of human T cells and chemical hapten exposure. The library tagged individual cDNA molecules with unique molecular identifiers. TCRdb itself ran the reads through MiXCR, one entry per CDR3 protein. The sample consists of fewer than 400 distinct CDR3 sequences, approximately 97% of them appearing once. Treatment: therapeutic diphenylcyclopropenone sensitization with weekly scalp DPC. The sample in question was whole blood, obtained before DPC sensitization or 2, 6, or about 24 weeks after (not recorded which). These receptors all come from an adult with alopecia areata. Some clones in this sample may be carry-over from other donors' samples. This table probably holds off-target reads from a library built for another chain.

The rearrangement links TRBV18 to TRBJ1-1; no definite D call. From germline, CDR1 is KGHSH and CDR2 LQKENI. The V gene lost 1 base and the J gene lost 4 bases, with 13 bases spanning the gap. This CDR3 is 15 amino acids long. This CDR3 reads CASSPRNAGGTEAFF. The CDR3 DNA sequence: TGTGCCAGCTCACCACGTAACGCCGGCGGCACTGAAGCTTTCTTT.

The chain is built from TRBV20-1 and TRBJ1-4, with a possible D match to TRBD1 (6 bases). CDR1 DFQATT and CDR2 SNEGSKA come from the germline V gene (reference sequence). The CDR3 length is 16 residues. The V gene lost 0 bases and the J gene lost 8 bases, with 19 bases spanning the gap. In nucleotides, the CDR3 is TGCAGTGCTAGAGATTGGCGGGGGCAGGATTCGGAAAAACTGTTTTTT. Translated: CSARDWRGQDSEKLFF.

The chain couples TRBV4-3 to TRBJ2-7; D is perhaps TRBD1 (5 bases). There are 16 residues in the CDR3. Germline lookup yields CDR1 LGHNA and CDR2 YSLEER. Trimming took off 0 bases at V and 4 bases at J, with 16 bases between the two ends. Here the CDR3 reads CASSQDNGRAGYEQYF. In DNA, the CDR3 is TGCGCCAGCAGCCAAGATAATGGCAGGGCTGGTTACGAGCAGTACTTC.

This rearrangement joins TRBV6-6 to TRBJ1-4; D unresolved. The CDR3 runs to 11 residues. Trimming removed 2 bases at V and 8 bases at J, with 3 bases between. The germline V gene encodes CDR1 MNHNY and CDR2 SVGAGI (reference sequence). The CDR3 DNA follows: TGTGCCAGCAGTTACCCAGAAAAACTGTTTTTT. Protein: CASSYPEKLFF.

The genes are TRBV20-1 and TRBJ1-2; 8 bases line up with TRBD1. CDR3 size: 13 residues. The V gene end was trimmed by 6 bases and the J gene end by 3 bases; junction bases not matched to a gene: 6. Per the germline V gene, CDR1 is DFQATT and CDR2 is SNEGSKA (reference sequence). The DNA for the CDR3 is TGCAGTGCCTCCAGGGGGCTGGACTATGGCTACACCTTC. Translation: CSASRGLDYGYTF.

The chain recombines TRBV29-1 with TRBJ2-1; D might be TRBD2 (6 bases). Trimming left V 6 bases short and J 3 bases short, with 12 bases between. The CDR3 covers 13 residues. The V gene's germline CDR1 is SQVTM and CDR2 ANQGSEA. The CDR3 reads CSVVADYYNEQFF. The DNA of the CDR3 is TGCAGCGTCGTAGCGGACTACTACAATGAGCAGTTCTTC.

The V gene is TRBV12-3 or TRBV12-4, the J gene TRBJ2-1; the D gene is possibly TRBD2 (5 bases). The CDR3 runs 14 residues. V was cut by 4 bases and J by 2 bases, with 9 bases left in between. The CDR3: CASSSPGTYNEQFF. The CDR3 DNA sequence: TGTGCCAGCAGTTCCCCCGGGACCTACAATGAGCAGTTCTTC.

The CDR3 region has the DNA TGTGCCAGCAGTGACCGGGCTCTCAATCAGCCCCAGCATTTT. Amino acids: CASSDRALNQPQHF. The J gene is TRBJ1-5, the V gene TRBV6-2 or TRBV6-3; the D is unclear. CDR1 and CDR2 (germline): MNHEY, SVGEGT. The CDR3 totals 14 residues. V lost 5 bases and J lost 3, with 11 bases in between.

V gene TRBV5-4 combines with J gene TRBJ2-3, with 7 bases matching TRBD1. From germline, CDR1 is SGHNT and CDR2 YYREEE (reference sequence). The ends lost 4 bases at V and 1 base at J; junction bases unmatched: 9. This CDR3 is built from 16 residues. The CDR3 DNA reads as TGTGCCAGCAGCCCTCTTCGAACAGGGGGCACAGATACGCAGTATTTT. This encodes CASSPLRTGGTDTQYF. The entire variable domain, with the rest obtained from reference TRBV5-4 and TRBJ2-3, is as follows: ETGVTQSPTHLIKTRGQQVTLRCSSQSGHNTVSWYQQALGQGPQFIFQYYREEENGRGNFPPRFSGLQFPNYSSELNVNALELDDSALYLCASSPLRTGGTDTQYFGPGTRLTVL.

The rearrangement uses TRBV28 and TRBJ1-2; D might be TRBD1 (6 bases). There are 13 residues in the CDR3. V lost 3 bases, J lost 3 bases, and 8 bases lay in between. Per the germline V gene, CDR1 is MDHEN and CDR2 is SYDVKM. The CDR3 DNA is TGTGCCAGCAGTTTGAGGACAGACTATGGCTACACCTTC. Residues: CASSLRTDYGYTF.

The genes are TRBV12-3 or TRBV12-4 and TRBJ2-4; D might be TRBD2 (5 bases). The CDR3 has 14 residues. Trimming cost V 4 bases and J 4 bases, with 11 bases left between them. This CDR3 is CASSYLATKNIQYF. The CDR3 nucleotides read TGTGCCAGCAGTTATCTAGCCACGAAAAACATTCAGTACTTC.

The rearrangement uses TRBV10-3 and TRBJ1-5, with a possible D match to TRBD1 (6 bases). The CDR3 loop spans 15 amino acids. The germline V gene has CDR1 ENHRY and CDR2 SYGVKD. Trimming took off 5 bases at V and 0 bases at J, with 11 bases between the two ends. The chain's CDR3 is CAISIGTHSNQPQHF. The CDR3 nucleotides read TGTGCCATCAGTATCGGGACACATAGCAATCAGCCCCAGCATTTT.

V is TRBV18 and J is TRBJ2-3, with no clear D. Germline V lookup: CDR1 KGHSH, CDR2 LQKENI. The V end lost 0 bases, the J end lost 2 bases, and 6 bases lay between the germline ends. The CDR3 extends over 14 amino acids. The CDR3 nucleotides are TGTGCCAGCTCACCACCGGTGATCACAGATACGCAGTATTTT. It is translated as CASSPPVITDTQYF.

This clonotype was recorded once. The CDR3 protein is CRDRLTTYEQYV. The CDR3 DNA sequence: TGCAGGGACCGACTGACAACCTACGAGCAGTACGTC. The chain recombines TRBV20-1 with TRBJ2-7; D ambiguous. The CDR3 sequence is 12 residues long. Germline V lookup: CDR1 DFQATT, CDR2 SNEGSKA (reference sequence).

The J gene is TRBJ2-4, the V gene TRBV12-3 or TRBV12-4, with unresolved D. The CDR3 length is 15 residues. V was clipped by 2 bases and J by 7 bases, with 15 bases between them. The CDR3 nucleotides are TGTGCCAGCAGTTTAAATCTTGGTAGCATGAACATTCAGTACTTC. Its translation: CASSLNLGSMNIQYF.

The CDR3 protein is CASSPRTGSGEKLFF. The CDR3 DNA reads as TGTGCCAGCAGTCCTCGGACAGGGTCCGGTGAAAAACTGTTTTTT. The V call is TRBV12-3 or TRBV12-4, the J call TRBJ1-4, with TRBD1 matching over 8 bases. The CDR3 runs 15 residues. The trim removed 5 bases at V and 7 bases at J, leaving 9 bases unmatched.

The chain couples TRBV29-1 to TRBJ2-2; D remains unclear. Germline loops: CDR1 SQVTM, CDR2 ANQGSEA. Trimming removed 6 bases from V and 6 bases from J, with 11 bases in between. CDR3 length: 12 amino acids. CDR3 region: CSVVMGAGELFF. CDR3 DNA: TGCAGCGTCGTTATGGGCGCCGGGGAGCTGTTTTTT.

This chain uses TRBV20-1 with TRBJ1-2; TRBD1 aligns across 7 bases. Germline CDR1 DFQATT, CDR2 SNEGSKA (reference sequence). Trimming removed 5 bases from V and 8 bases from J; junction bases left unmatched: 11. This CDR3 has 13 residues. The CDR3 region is CSAPDRQRGGYTF. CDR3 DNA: TGCAGTGCTCCGGACAGGCAAAGAGGGGGCTACACCTTC.

The CDR3 bases are TGTGCCAGCAGTCCAGACAGGGGAAGGGATGAGCAGTTCTTC. Protein product: CASSPDRGRDEQFF. The chain carries TRBV3-1 and TRBJ2-1, with 8 bases fitting TRBD1. In germline, CDR1 is LGHDT, CDR2 YNNKEL (reference sequence). Losses at the gene ends were 6 bases for V and 8 bases for J; bases not matched to a gene: 9. This CDR3 has 14 amino acids.

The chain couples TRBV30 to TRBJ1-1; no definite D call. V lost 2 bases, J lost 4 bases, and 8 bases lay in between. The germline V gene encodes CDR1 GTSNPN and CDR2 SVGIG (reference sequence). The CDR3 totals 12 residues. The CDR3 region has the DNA TGTGCCTGGAGTTCTTGGGCCACTGAAGCTTTCTTT. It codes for CAWSSWATEAFF.